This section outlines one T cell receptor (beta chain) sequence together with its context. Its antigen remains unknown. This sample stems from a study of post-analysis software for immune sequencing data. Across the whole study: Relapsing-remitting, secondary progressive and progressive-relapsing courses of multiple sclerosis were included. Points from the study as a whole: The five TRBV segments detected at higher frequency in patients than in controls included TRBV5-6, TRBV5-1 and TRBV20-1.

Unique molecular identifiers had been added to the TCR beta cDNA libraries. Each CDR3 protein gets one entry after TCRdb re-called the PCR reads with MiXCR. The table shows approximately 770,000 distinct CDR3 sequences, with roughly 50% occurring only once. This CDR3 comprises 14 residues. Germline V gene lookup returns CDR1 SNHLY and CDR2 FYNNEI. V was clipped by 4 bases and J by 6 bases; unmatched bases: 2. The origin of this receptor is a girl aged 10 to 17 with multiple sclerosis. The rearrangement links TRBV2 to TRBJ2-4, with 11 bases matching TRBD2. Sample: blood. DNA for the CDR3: TGTGCCAGCAGTGTAGGGACTAGCGGAAACATTCAGTACTTC. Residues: CASSVGTSGNIQYF.